These 9 T cell receptor beta chains were sequenced from one sample in a study of cytotoxic CD8 clonotypes in ibrutinib-treated CLL. Method: immunoSEQ multiplex PCR; TCRdb's copy keeps in-frame clones and lacks some. The sample contains 300,000 to 350,000 clones, almost 80% of which appear only once. This material consisted of PBMCs, taken before ibrutinib treatment. The source of these receptors is a human donor with chronic lymphocytic leukemia.

V and J are TRBV19 and TRBJ1-5, with D tentatively TRBD1 (5 bases). This CDR3 contains 16 residues. Germline V gene data show CDR1 as LNHDA and CDR2 as SQIVND (reference sequence). Trimming removed 7 bases from V and 0 bases from J, with 16 bases in between. CDR3 amino acids: CASTERTTYSNQPQHF. Written as DNA, the CDR3 is TGTGCCAGTACTGAGCGGACAACCTATAGCAATCAGCCCCAGCATTTT.

The CDR3 spells CASSLPGQGAIEQFF. DNA for the CDR3: TGTGCCAGCAGTTTGCCGGGACAGGGGGCAATTGAGCAGTTCTTC. This rearrangement joins TRBV5-5 to TRBJ2-1; TRBD1 aligns across 12 bases. Losses at the gene ends were 5 bases for V and 9 bases for J; bases not matched to a gene: 9. Germline V gene lookup returns CDR1 SGHKS and CDR2 YYEKEE (reference sequence). This CDR3 region has 15 residues. The full variable domain, its missing parts supplied by reference TRBV5-5 and TRBJ2-1, is DAGVTQSPTHLIKTRGQQVTLRCSPISGHKSVSWYQQVLGQGPQFIFQYYEKEERGRGNFPDRFSARQFPNYSSELNVNALLLGDSALYLCASSLPGQGAIEQFFGPGTRLTVL.

The V and J genes are TRBV7-2 and TRBJ2-7; D is uncertain. The CDR3 consists of 14 residues. Germline CDR1 is SGHTA and CDR2 is FQGNSA. V lost 3 bases and J lost 0, with 9 bases in between. This CDR3 is CASSLALSSYEQYF. The DNA for the CDR3 is TGTGCCAGCAGCTTGGCCTTGAGCTCCTACGAGCAGTACTTC.

The chain combines TRBV19 with TRBJ2-1, with no clear D. This CDR3 has 14 residues. V lost 4 bases, J lost 4 bases, and 11 bases lay in between. In germline, CDR1 is LNHDA, CDR2 SQIVND (reference sequence). In nucleotides, the CDR3 is TGTGCCAGTAGTAGCCAGGTACTGTACAATGAGCAGTTCTTC. It encodes CASSSQVLYNEQFF.

This clone was seen only a few times. J is TRBJ1-4 and V is TRBV30; TRBD1 matches at 8 bases. The CDR3 is 14 residues long. The V gene's germline CDR1 is GTSNPN and CDR2 SVGIG (reference sequence). The trim removed 5 bases at V and 6 bases at J, leaving 8 bases unmatched. CDR3 residues: CAWLRGQEDEKLFF. The CDR3 region has the DNA TGTGCCTGGCTGCGGGGACAGGAAGATGAAAAACTGTTTTTT.

The chain couples TRBV28 to TRBJ2-6; 7 nucleotides agree with TRBD1. CDR3 length equals 18 residues. Germline values: CDR1 MDHEN, CDR2 SYDVKM. The V segment lost 5 bases and the J segment 0 bases; nucleotides outside the gene matches: 10. The CDR3 coding sequence is TGTGCCAGCAGTGCAACAGGGGCTCAAACCTCTGGGGCCAACGTCCTGACTTTC. Translating it yields CASSATGAQTSGANVLTF. Variable domain in full (rest from reference TRBV28 and TRBJ2-6): DVKVTQSSRYLVKRTGEKVFLECVQDMDHENMFWYRQDPGLGLRLIYFSYDVKMKEKGDIPEGYSVSREKKERFSLILESASTNQTSMYLCASSATGAQTSGANVLTFGAGSRLTVL.

The chain carries TRBV6-4 and TRBJ1-2; possibly TRBD1 for D (5 bases). The CDR3 is 15 residues long. Trimming cost V 0 bases and J 2 bases, with 10 bases left between them. Germline CDR1 and CDR2: MRHNA and SNTAGT. Written as DNA, the CDR3 is TGTGCCAGCAGTGACTCGGGCAGGGAAAACTATGGCTACACCTTC. Protein sequence: CASSDSGRENYGYTF.

The rearrangement joins TRBV2 to TRBJ1-5, with D uncertain. CDR1 is SNHLY and CDR2 is FYNNEI in the germline V gene. With 4 bases removed from V and 5 bases from J, the gap between germline ends came to 9 bases. The CDR3 spans 13 residues. The CDR3: CASSVARDQPQHF. The CDR3 DNA reads as TGTGCCAGCAGTGTTGCCAGAGATCAGCCCCAGCATTTT.

This clone has a handful of counts. The chain carries TRBV19 and TRBJ1-5; D is unresolved. V was cut by 2 bases and J by 6 bases, with 11 bases left in between. CDR1 and CDR2 (germline): LNHDA, SQIVND (reference sequence). The CDR3 is made up of 14 amino acids. The CDR3 loop reads CASSIRTGIQPQHF. The CDR3 region has the DNA TGTGCCAGTAGTATAAGGACGGGAATTCAGCCCCAGCATTTT.